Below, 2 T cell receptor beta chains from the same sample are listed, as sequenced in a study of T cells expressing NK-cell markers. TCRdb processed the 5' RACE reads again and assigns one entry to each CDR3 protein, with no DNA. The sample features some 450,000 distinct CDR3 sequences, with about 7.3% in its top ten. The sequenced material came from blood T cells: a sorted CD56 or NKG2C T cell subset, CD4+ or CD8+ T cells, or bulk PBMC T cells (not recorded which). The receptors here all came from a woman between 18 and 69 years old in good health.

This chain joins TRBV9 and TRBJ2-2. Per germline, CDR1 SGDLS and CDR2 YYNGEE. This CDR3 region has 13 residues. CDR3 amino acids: CASSVMNTGELFF.

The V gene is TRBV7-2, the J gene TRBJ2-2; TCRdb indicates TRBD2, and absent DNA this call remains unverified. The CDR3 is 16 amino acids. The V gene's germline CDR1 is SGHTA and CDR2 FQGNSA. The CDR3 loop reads CASSLLAGGNTGELFF.